The 30 T cell receptor beta chains reported below all come from one sample, sequenced in a study of tumor-infiltrating lymphocytes in primary liver carcinoma (dated 2017 in TCRdb). Data came from an Illumina HiSeq 2500. TCRbeta-specific cDNA was reverse-transcribed from approximately 460 ng total RNA using a constant-region primer and ProtoScript II reverse transcriptase. Construction of the TCRbeta libraries relied on three nested rounds of multiplex PCR, following a slightly modified ARM-PCR procedure. Multiplex TRBV1-TRBV30 forward primers and a Cbeta reverse primer were used in the first two PCR rounds, each of which was run for around 10 cycles. The public reads were run again by TCRdb, first through fastp at Q25 and then through MiXCR, and only productive beta chains were kept. Each entry is one CDR3 protein sequence, shown with its most common DNA and genes. The sample includes 300,000 to 350,000 distinct CDR3 sequences, with 50% to 75% observed a single time. Clones ranked in the top ten supply approximately 15% of the sample.

Blood RNA was extracted from unsorted whole blood using TRIzol reagent, and germline DNA was obtained with the DNeasy Blood & Tissue kit. The sample taken for sequencing was peripheral blood. These receptors originate from a woman aged 30 to 39 with primary liver carcinoma and hepatitis B virus infection.

This clonotype was detected a few times. The V and J genes are TRBV20-1 and TRBJ1-2, with a tentative D call TRBD1 (5 bases). Per germline, CDR1 DFQATT and CDR2 SNEGSKA (reference sequence). The CDR3 totals 15 residues. Trimming removed 0 bases at V and 6 bases at J, with 17 bases between. The CDR3, as DNA: TGCAGTGCTAGAGATCAGGGCCAAACCCGCCATGGCTACACCTTC. Its translation is CSARDQGQTRHGYTF.

As to this clonotype: This may be a read error: a much more frequent sequence differs by one nucleotide. The chain links TRBV6-2 or TRBV6-3 to TRBJ2-3; TRBD2 aligns across 10 bases. The germline V gene encodes CDR1 MNHEY and CDR2 SVGEGT. This CDR3 region has 14 residues. The CDR3, as DNA: TGTGTCAGCAGCGGGAGGGCCCTTACAGATACGCAGTATTTT. Amino acid sequence: CVSSGRALTDTQYF.

As to this clonotype: One base away lies a much larger clone, so this may be a sequencing read error. The chain carries TRBV12-3 or TRBV12-4 and TRBJ2-1; D gene ambiguous. With 5 bases removed from V and 9 bases from J, the gap between germline ends came to 11 bases. CDR3 length: 12 amino acids. CDR3 DNA: TGTGCCAGCAGTAATCAATGGGGTGAGCAGTTCTTC. Translation gives CASSNQWGEQFF.

This clonotype was seen ten or more times. The V call is TRBV11-2, the J call TRBJ2-1, with 7 nucleotides matching TRBD2. The V gene's germline CDR1 is SGHAT and CDR2 FQNNGV. This CDR3 comprises 15 residues. The junction had 4 bases not matched to a gene; V was cut back by 5 bases and J by 0 bases. The CDR3 nucleotides are TGTGCCAGCAGCCACCGGACTAGCTCCTACAATGAGCAGTTCTTC. Protein sequence: CASSHRTSSYNEQFF.

As to this clonotype: A read error may be the cause here, since a much bigger clone is one base away. The gene calls are TRBV29-1 and TRBJ1-2; perhaps TRBD1 as D (5 bases). Trimming cost V 3 bases and J 4 bases, with 15 bases left between them. This CDR3 has 14 amino acids. CDR1 SQVTM and CDR2 ANQGSEA come from the germline V gene. The CDR3 sequence: CSVEGDQASYGYTF. The CDR3 DNA reads TGCAGCGTTGAGGGGGATCAAGCTAGCTATGGCTACACCTTC. Full variable domain (outside the CDR3, taken from reference TRBV29-1 and TRBJ1-2): SAVISQKPSRDICQRGTSLTIQCQVDSQVTMMFWYRQQPGQSLTLIATANQGSEATYESGFVIDKFPISRPNLTFSTLTVSNMSPEDSSIYLCSVEGDQASYGYTFGSGTRLTVV.

This chain links TRBV28 with TRBJ2-1, with 12 bases fitting TRBD2. CDR1 and CDR2 (germline): MDHEN, SYDVKM. Losses at the gene ends were 5 bases for V and 2 bases for J; bases not matched to a gene: 4. The CDR3 has 16 amino acids. CDR3 bases: TGTGCCAGCAGTCAAGGACTAGCGGGGACCTACAATGAGCAGTTCTTC. Its protein is CASSQGLAGTYNEQFF.

Ten or more counts support this clonotype. The rearrangement uses TRBV12-3 or TRBV12-4 and TRBJ1-1; no firm D call. The CDR3 runs to 11 residues. V was clipped by 3 bases and J by 6 bases, with 5 bases between them. CDR3 sequence reads: CASSFLSEAFF. The CDR3, as DNA: TGTGCCAGCAGTTTTCTGTCTGAAGCTTTCTTT.

The genes are TRBV12-3 or TRBV12-4 and TRBJ2-7; 11 bases line up with TRBD2. The V segment lost 6 bases and the J segment 6 bases; nucleotides outside the gene matches: 10. CDR3 size: 15 residues. Written as DNA, the CDR3 is TGTGCCAGCAGCCCCATAACTAGCGGGAGACGCGAGCAGTACTTC. This codes for CASSPITSGRREQYF.

Concerning this clonotype itself: A single base separates this from a much larger clone, so it may be a read error. J is TRBJ2-7 and V is TRBV4-1; D gene unclear. This CDR3 has 15 residues. Trimming removed 3 bases at V and 5 bases at J, with 17 bases between. In germline, CDR1 is MGHRA, CDR2 YSYEKL. CDR3 in amino acids: CASSQVSALMNEQYF. DNA of the CDR3: TGCGCCAGCAGCCAGGTGAGCGCCCTAATGAACGAGCAGTACTTC.

Points on this clonotype: It is likely a read error, because the conserved phenylalanine at the end of the CDR3 is missing. The chain employs TRBV6-2 or TRBV6-3 and TRBJ2-7; possibly TRBD2 for D (5 bases). The V gene's germline CDR1 is MNHEY and CDR2 SVGEGT. V was pared by 2 bases and J by 3 bases, with 14 bases between. This CDR3 contains 15 residues. The CDR3 sequence is CASSYIKERDYEQYS. The CDR3 region has the DNA TGTGCCAGCAGTTACATTAAAGAGAGGGACTACGAGCAGTACTCC.

To note about this clonotype: A read error may be the cause here, since a much bigger clone is one base away. The chain recombines TRBV29-1 with TRBJ2-7, with a possible D match to TRBD2 (6 bases). This CDR3 has 15 amino acids. Trimming pared 6 bases from V and 0 bases from J, leaving 18 bases between. Germline V gene lookup returns CDR1 SQVTM and CDR2 ANQGSEA. CDR3 coding DNA: TGCAGCGTAGACCTTAGCGGAGACGCCTCCTACGAGCAGTACTTC. This translates into CSVDLSGDASYEQYF.

This clonotype was counted at least ten times. J is TRBJ2-2 and V is TRBV11-2; D uncertain. This CDR3 has 12 residues. Trimming pared 6 bases from V and 3 bases from J, leaving 5 bases between. Per the germline V gene, CDR1 is SGHAT and CDR2 is FQNNGV. In DNA form, the CDR3 reads TGTGCCAGCAGGCCATACACCGGGGAGCTGTTTTTT. It translates to CASRPYTGELFF.

Turning to this clonotype: It may be a read error: a sequence one base away is much more abundant. The chain uses TRBV12-3 or TRBV12-4 and TRBJ1-5, with D uncertain. The CDR3 spans 13 residues. This chain's CDR3 is CASSLENNQSQHF. CDR3 DNA sequence: TGTGCCAGCAGTTTGGAGAACAATCAGTCCCAGCATTTT.

The V call is TRBV12-3 or TRBV12-4, the J call TRBJ2-2; 10 bases are a match to TRBD2. Trimming removed 6 bases from V and 3 bases from J; junction bases left unmatched: 4. The CDR3 has 15 amino acids. CDR3 loop: CASRQTSGHTGELFF. CDR3 nucleotide sequence: TGTGCCAGCAGACAGACTAGCGGGCACACCGGGGAGCTGTTTTTT.

As regards this clonotype: At one end, the junction sequence differs from germline, possibly due to a read error. This chain uses TRBV12-3 or TRBV12-4 with TRBJ1-2; D may be TRBD1 (6 bases). The length of the CDR3 is 15 residues. CDR3 loop: CASSSQGIPNYGYTF. For the CDR3, the DNA is TGTGCCAGCAGTTCCCAGGGGATCCCTAATTATGGCTACACCTTC.

The chain recombines TRBV28 with TRBJ2-5; D not resolved. The germline V gene has CDR1 MDHEN and CDR2 SYDVKM. This CDR3 spans 14 amino acids. Trimming removed 6 bases at V and 4 bases at J, with 15 bases between. CDR3 coding DNA: TGTGCCAGCAGGAGCGACGTGGTGAGAGAGACCCAGTACTTC. It yields the protein CASRSDVVRETQYF.

As concerns this clonotype: This may be a read error, as it is one base from a much larger clone. The chain recombines TRBV6-5 with TRBJ1-2; tentatively, D is TRBD1 (5 bases). The CDR3 is 14 residues long. CDR1 and CDR2 from the germline V gene are MNHEY and SVGAGI. The CDR3 loop reads CGSSYGQGSYGYTF. The CDR3 bases are TGTGGCAGCAGTTACGGGCAGGGTTCTTATGGCTACACCTTC.

In its sample, this clonotype was seen many times. V and J are TRBV12-3 or TRBV12-4 and TRBJ1-1; D remains ambiguous. The CDR3 totals 14 residues. Trimming stripped 1 base from V and 1 base from J, with 7 bases between. CDR3 region: CASSLGRQNTEAFF. The CDR3 region has the DNA TGTGCCAGCAGTTTAGGTCGCCAGAACACTGAAGCTTTCTTT.

Of note for this clonotype: Just one base apart from a much larger clone, this may be a read error. This chain links TRBV6-2 or TRBV6-3 with TRBJ1-1, with D unclear. The germline V gene encodes CDR1 MNHEY and CDR2 SVGEGT. This CDR3 has 14 residues. V was clipped by 4 bases and J by 2 bases, with 11 bases between them. As DNA, the CDR3 is TGTGCCAGCAGTTCCGCACCTAAAAACACTGAAGCTTTCTTT. This translates into CASSSAPKNTEAFF.

To note about this clonotype: A single base separates this from a much larger clone, so it may be a read error. The rearrangement uses TRBV6-1 and TRBJ1-5; perhaps D is TRBD1 or TRBD2 (5 bases each). The tail of the sequence fits TRBJ2-3 better, so the J call may be wrong. The CDR3 length is 15 residues. Per germline, CDR1 MNHNS and CDR2 SASEGT. The CDR3 region has the DNA TGTGCCAGCGAGAGGGCAGGGTTTGACAATCAGCCCCAGTATTTT. This encodes CASERAGFDNQPQYF.

Regarding this clonotype: With a much larger clone just one base away, this may be a read error. The V call is TRBV12-3 or TRBV12-4, the J call TRBJ1-1; TRBD1 is a possible D gene (5 bases). The CDR3 runs 11 residues. Trimming took 10 bases from V and 12 from J, leaving 18 bases between them. CDR3 DNA: TGTGCCAACAGCCTACGGGGGGAATCTTTCTTT. This translates into CANSLRGESFF.

V usage is TRBV7-9 and J usage is TRBJ2-3; TRBD1 matches at 8 bases. V was pared by 3 bases and J by 4 bases, with 6 bases of the junction left unmatched. There are 15 residues in the CDR3. Germline V CDR1 and CDR2: SEHNR, FQNEAQ (reference sequence). In DNA form, the CDR3 reads TGTGCCAGCAGCTTCGGGGCAGGGGGCTCAGATACGCAGTATTTT. Protein: CASSFGAGGSDTQYF.

This clonotype was observed at least ten times. The rearrangement uses TRBV4-3 and TRBJ2-7, with D unclear. The germline V gene has CDR1 LGHNA and CDR2 YSLEER. The CDR3 covers 13 residues. V was cut by 2 bases and J by 3 bases, with 8 bases left in between. This chain's CDR3 is CASSQSDGYEQYF. CDR3 sequence (DNA): TGCGCCAGCAGCCAATCTGACGGCTACGAGCAGTACTTC.

As concerns this clonotype: The junction shows a germline mismatch at one end, possibly a read error. The V and J genes are TRBV6-5 and TRBJ2-5, with D maybe TRBD2 (5 bases). The CDR3 sequence is 12 residues long. Germline-derived CDR1 and CDR2 are MNHEY and SVGAGI. The CDR3 DNA sequence: TGTGCCAGCCGCAGGTTCGGGGAGTGGATGAACTTC. It specifies CASRRFGEWMNF.

This clonotype was recorded many times. V gene TRBV29-1 combines with J gene TRBJ1-2; tentative D call: TRBD1 (5 bases). CDR1 is SQVTM and CDR2 is ANQGSEA in the germline V gene. Trimming took 7 bases from V and 6 from J, leaving 21 bases between them. The CDR3 has 14 residues. The CDR3 DNA sequence: TGCAGCGCCGGGGACGTCGGTCTCCTAGATGGCTACACCTTC. Translated, it gives CSAGDVGLLDGYTF. The full variable domain, rest sourced from reference TRBV29-1 and TRBJ1-2, is SAVISQKPSRDICQRGTSLTIQCQVDSQVTMMFWYRQQPGQSLTLIATANQGSEATYESGFVIDKFPISRPNLTFSTLTVSNMSPEDSSIYLCSAGDVGLLDGYTFGSGTRLTVV.

This chain connects TRBV12-3 or TRBV12-4 to TRBJ1-1; no reliable D call. The CDR3 extends over 18 amino acids. Deletions cut 7 bases from V and 4 bases from J, with 28 bases between. The CDR3 region has the DNA TGTGCCAGCACCCTTTGGGGAGGCCAGCCAGATTGGGGCACTGAAGCTTTCTTT. Its protein is CASTLWGGQPDWGTEAFF.

This clonotype was found a few times. The chain recombines TRBV14 with TRBJ2-3, with a tentative D call TRBD1 (5 bases). The CDR3 runs to 16 residues. Germline V CDR1 and CDR2: SGHDN, FVKESK. V was pared by 4 bases and J by 3 bases, with 17 bases between. The CDR3 DNA follows: TGTGCCAGCAGCCCCCTAATAGGGGTGGGGACAGATACGCAGTATTTT. It yields the protein CASSPLIGVGTDTQYF.

As to this clonotype: This could be a read error, since a much larger clone is one nucleotide away. V gene TRBV29-1 combines with J gene TRBJ2-3; no reliable D call. The CDR3 is made up of 12 amino acids. Trimming took 6 bases from V and 3 from J, leaving 10 bases between them. Germline loops: CDR1 SQVTM, CDR2 ANQGSEA. CDR3 protein: CSVDRKTDTQYF. The CDR3 DNA reads as TGCAGCGTAGATCGGAAGACAGATACGCAGTATTTT.

This clonotype was seen more than once but under ten times. CDR3 DNA: TGTGCCAGCAGCCTGACTAGAAGGAACGAGCAGTTCTTC. It translates to CASSLTRRNEQFF. The chain combines TRBV13 with TRBJ2-1; D is perhaps TRBD2 (6 bases). CDR1 and CDR2 from the germline V gene are PRHDT and FYEKMQ (reference sequence). The V end lost 5 bases, the J end lost 10 bases, and 15 bases lay between the germline ends. The CDR3 loop spans 13 amino acids.

This clonotype was seen ten or more times. The V and J genes are TRBV4-2 and TRBJ2-1, with TRBD2 matching 16 bases. V dropped 4 bases and J dropped 2; count of bases not matched to a gene: 5. The CDR3 totals 18 residues. Germline lookup yields CDR1 LGHNA and CDR2 YNFKEQ. CDR3 in amino acids: CASSRGLAGGSAYNEQFF. CDR3 coding DNA: TGTGCCAGCAGCCGGGGACTAGCGGGAGGGTCGGCCTACAATGAGCAGTTCTTC.